Each of the 10 T cell receptor beta chains below was sequenced from the same sample in a study of identical twins (dated by TCRdb to 2016 to 2017). To prepare the library, 5' RACE was applied. The sequencer was an Illumina HiSeq 2000. Through fastp at Q25 and MiXCR, TCRdb rebuilt clones from the public reads, retaining in-frame beta chains. Identical CDR3 protein sequences are pooled into one entry, listed with their most common genes and DNA. The sample data list fewer than 250,000 distinct CDR3 sequences, and about a tenth of these were observed just once. Just over 5% of the sample lies in the top ten. The sequenced sample was memory (CD45RO+) T cells sorted from blood. The cell subset or site label on this specimen signifies: CD45RO+ enriched T cells. All receptors derive from a woman under 30 in good health.

This clonotype was seen ten or more times. V gene TRBV28 combines with J gene TRBJ1-6; 9 positions agree with TRBD1. Trimming removed 6 bases from V and 9 bases from J; junction bases left unmatched: 6. The CDR3 loop spans 14 amino acids. Per germline, CDR1 MDHEN and CDR2 SYDVKM. CDR3: CASSNGQGSSPLHF. DNA for the CDR3: TGTGCCAGCAGCAATGGACAGGGGTCTTCACCCCTCCACTTT.

The sample holds a few counts of this clonotype. The chain uses TRBV5-1 and TRBJ2-3; TRBD1 might be the D (6 bases). The CDR3 extends over 15 amino acids. Germline lookup yields CDR1 SGHRS and CDR2 YFSETQ. The V and J ends lost 4 bases and 0 bases respectively, with 12 bases between them. DNA for the CDR3: TGCGCCAGCAGCGCCAGACAGGCTAGCACAGATACGCAGTATTTT. It yields the protein CASSARQASTDTQYF.

This clonotype was counted a few times. The chain employs TRBV11-2 and TRBJ2-7; 7 positions agree with TRBD1. V lost 5 bases, J lost 7 bases, and 11 bases stayed unmatched. This CDR3 is 14 amino acids long. The germline gives CDR1 SGHAT, CDR2 FQNNGV. CDR3 bases: TGTGCCAGCAGCCCCGGGACAGCGACTGGGGAGCAGTACTTC. Translating gives CASSPGTATGEQYF. Full variable domain (outside the CDR3, taken from reference TRBV11-2 and TRBJ2-7): EAGVAQSPRYKIIEKRQSVAFWCNPISGHATLYWYQQILGQGPKLLIQFQNNGVVDDSQLPKDRFSAERLKGVDSTLKIQPAKLEDSAVYLCASSPGTATGEQYFGPGTRLTVT.

The DNA for the CDR3 is TGTGCCAGCAAATTTAGAGAGAACACTGAAGCTTTCTTT. Its protein is CASKFRENTEAFF. V and J are TRBV25-1 and TRBJ1-1; D unclear. Per the germline V gene, CDR1 is MGHDK and CDR2 is SYGVNS. Trimming shortened V by 7 bases and J by 1 base, and 10 bases separated the two germline ends. This CDR3 is 13 amino acids long.

This clonotype was counted only a few times. The V call is TRBV7-2, the J call TRBJ1-6; TRBD1 matches 8 bases. Trimming cost V 4 bases and J 11 bases; bases outside gene matches: 7. CDR1 and CDR2 from the germline V gene are SGHTA and FQGNSA. CDR3 length: 14 residues. The CDR3: CASSSGGAGPPLHF. The DNA for the CDR3 is TGTGCCAGCAGCTCAGGGGGCGCGGGTCCACCCCTCCACTTT.

The V and J genes are TRBV7-8 and TRBJ2-7, with 9 nucleotides matching TRBD2. This CDR3 region has 17 residues. V lost 0 bases to trimming and J lost 2 bases; unmatched junction nucleotides: 8. Germline V CDR1 and CDR2: SGHVS, FQNEAQ. CDR3 residues: CASSLAKRTSVAYEQYF. DNA of the CDR3: TGTGCCAGCAGCTTAGCAAAGCGGACTAGCGTCGCCTACGAGCAGTACTTC.

In this sample, this clonotype turned up a few times. The genes are TRBV7-6 and TRBJ1-2, with D hard to call. The CDR3 consists of 10 residues. Trimming pared 3 bases from V and 8 bases from J, leaving 4 bases between. CDR1 and CDR2 (germline): SGHVS, FNYEAQ. In DNA, the CDR3 is TGTGCCAGCAGCTTTAAAGGCTACACCTTC. This translates into CASSFKGYTF.

This rearrangement joins TRBV5-1 to TRBJ2-7; a possible D gene is TRBD1 (5 bases). This CDR3 region has 15 residues. Trimming pared 1 base from V and 2 bases from J, leaving 13 bases between. The V gene's germline CDR1 is SGHRS and CDR2 YFSETQ. DNA for the CDR3: TGCGCCAGCAGCTTGCGACACCAACAGGCCTACGAGCAGTACTTC. This codes for CASSLRHQQAYEQYF.

The table lists this clonotype with many counts. This chain links TRBV5-1 with TRBJ2-2; 13 bases agree with TRBD2. J gave up 0 bases and V 8 bases, and 7 bases lay outside the gene matches. The CDR3 is 17 residues long. Looked up from germline, CDR1 is SGHRS and CDR2 is YFSETQ. CDR3 DNA sequence: TGCGCCAGTTTACCTGGGACTAGCGGGACGAACACCGGGGAGCTGTTTTTT. Residues: CASLPGTSGTNTGELFF.

The chain joins TRBV20-1 to TRBJ1-1, with 8 bases identical to TRBD1. V lost 6 bases, J lost 1 base, and 7 bases stayed unmatched. Germline values: CDR1 DFQATT, CDR2 SNEGSKA (reference sequence). This CDR3 contains 14 residues. The CDR3 reads CSAPRQGKNTEAFF. The CDR3 region has the DNA TGCAGTGCCCCCCGACAGGGGAAGAACACTGAAGCTTTCTTT.